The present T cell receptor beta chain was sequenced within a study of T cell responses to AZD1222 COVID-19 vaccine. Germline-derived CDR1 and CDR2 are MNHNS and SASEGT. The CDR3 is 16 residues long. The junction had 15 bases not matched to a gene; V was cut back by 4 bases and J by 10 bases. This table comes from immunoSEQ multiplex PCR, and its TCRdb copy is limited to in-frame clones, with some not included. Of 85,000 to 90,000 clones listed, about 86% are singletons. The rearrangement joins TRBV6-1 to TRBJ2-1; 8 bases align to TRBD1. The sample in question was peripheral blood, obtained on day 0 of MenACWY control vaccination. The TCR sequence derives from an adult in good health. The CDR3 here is CASSGARDRSKWEQFF. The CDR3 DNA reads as TGTGCCAGCAGTGGCGCCCGGGACAGGAGCAAATGGGAGCAGTTCTTC.